The rows below give T cell receptor beta chains drawn from one sample of a study of immune characterization of retroperitoneal liposarcoma. TCRdb processed the PCR reads anew with MiXCR; each CDR3 protein has one entry. The table has around 12,000 distinct CDR3 sequences, roughly 47% seen once. The sequenced material came from tumor tissue. The receptors come from a female donor with retroperitoneal liposarcoma. Both conserved end residues are part of each CDR3. The D gene is left open where the match is weak. Not all rows give a size; the values are once, few, many and, for expanded clones, a class.

TRBV6-1	TRBJ2-4	.	.	CASSELEGGPQNIQYF	TGTGCCAGCAGTGAACTTGAGGGCGGGCCGCAAAACATTCAGTACTTC
TRBV11-2	TRBJ2-5	.	.	CASSRRGQGIETQYF	TGTGCCAGCAGCAGGAGGGGGCAGGGCATTGAGACCCAGTACTTC
TRBV10-1	TRBJ2-1	.	TRBD2	CASSSWSGNRYNEQFF	TGCGCCAGCAGTTCATGGAGCGGGAATCGATACAATGAGCAGTTCTTC
TRBV10-1	TRBJ2-7	few	.	CASSPRDRPYEQYF	TGCGCCAGCAGTCCCCGGGACCGACCCTACGAGCAGTACTTC
TRBV7-2	TRBJ2-3	.	.	CASSLTTSPAWSDPSTDTQYF	TGTGCCAGCAGCTTAACGACTTCCCCGGCGTGGAGCGATCCTAGCACAGATACGCAGTATTTT
TRBV6-2/TRBV6-3	TRBJ2-7	.	.	CASSELTLAWYEQYF	TGTGCCAGCAGTGAATTAACCCTAGCGTGGTACGAGCAGTACTTC
TRBV10-3	TRBJ2-5	many	TRBD1	CAISEKTGGGETQYF	TGTGCCATCAGTGAAAAGACAGGGGGAGGGGAGACCCAGTACTTC
TRBV6-5	TRBJ2-3	.	.	CASSEEVGPLRRTDTQYF	TGTGCCAGCAGTGAAGAGGTAGGCCCCCTAAGACGCACAGATACGCAGTATTTT
TRBV12-3/TRBV12-4	TRBJ2-2	once	TRBD2	CASSFSGLAGVPNTGELFF	TGTGCCAGCAGTTTTTCGGGACTAGCGGGAGTTCCGAACACCGGGGAGCTGTTTTTT
TRBV6-1	TRBJ2-7	.	.	CASNGNSYEQYF	TGTGCCAGCAACGGGAACTCCTACGAGCAGTACTTC
TRBV6-2/TRBV6-3	TRBJ2-3	once	TRBD2	CASSRLAGGGTDTQYF	TGTGCCAGCTCCCGACTAGCGGGGGGGGGCACAGATACGCAGTATTTT
TRBV10-1	TRBJ2-1	few	.	CASSREDPPGYNEQFF	TGCGCCAGCAGTCGGGAAGATCCCCCAGGGTACAATGAGCAGTTCTTC
TRBV6-1	TRBJ1-2	.	TRBD1	CASREIGTGYGYTF	TGTGCCAGCAGAGAAATTGGGACAGGGTATGGCTACACCTTC
TRBV7-2	TRBJ2-1	.	TRBD2	CASRPTSGSDEQFF	TGTGCCAGCCGCCCGACTAGCGGGAGTGATGAGCAGTTCTTC
TRBV12-3/TRBV12-4	TRBJ2-1	few	.	CASSFLRQGNNEQFF	TGTGCCAGCAGTTTCTTAAGGCAGGGAAACAATGAGCAGTTCTTC
TRBV6-1	TRBJ2-7	.	TRBD2	CASRTGGGGPYEQYF	TGTGCCAGCAGGACGGGGGGGGGGGGGCCCTACGAGCAGTACTTC
TRBV6-5	TRBJ2-5	.	TRBD1	CASSSPGGPSPETQYF	TGTGCCAGCAGCTCCCCAGGGGGCCCTTCCCCAGAGACCCAGTACTTC
TRBV7-3	TRBJ2-7	few	TRBD2	CASSLFSGDYNEQYF	TGTGCCAGCAGCTTATTTAGCGGGGACTACAATGAGCAGTACTTC
TRBV27	TRBJ2-1	once	.	CASSSYQDRQEFF	TGTGCCAGCAGTTCGTATCAGGACAGACAGGAGTTCTTC
TRBV7-6	TRBJ2-7	many	.	CASSLGTETYEQYF	TGTGCCAGCAGCTTAGGGACTGAAACCTACGAGCAGTACTTC
TRBV7-6	TRBJ2-1	.	TRBD2	CASSSPRLAGQGTQFF	TGTGCCAGCAGCTCTCCTCGACTAGCGGGGCAGGGGACCCAGTTCTTC
TRBV6-1	TRBJ2-3	few	.	CASNELQGGTDTQYF	TGTGCCAGCAATGAACTACAGGGAGGCACAGATACGCAGTATTTT
TRBV6-1	TRBJ2-3	.	.	CASSLVMNTDTQYF	TGTGCCAGCAGTCTGGTCATGAACACAGATACGCAGTATTTT
TRBV6-1	TRBJ1-6	few	.	CASSEWGRDSPLHF	TGTGCCAGCAGTGAGTGGGGCAGGGATTCACCCCTCCACTTT
TRBV6-6	TRBJ2-1	once	.	CASSYGVEAGVGAPYF	TGTGCCAGCAGTTACGGAGTCGAGGCAGGGGTGGGCGCGCCGTACTTC
TRBV7-2	TRBJ1-6	.	TRBD1	CASSLGTGGYSPLHF	TGTGCCAGCAGCTTAGGGACAGGGGGATATTCACCCCTCCACTTT
TRBV11-3	TRBJ2-5	.	TRBD1	CASSSSTGKETQYF	TGTGCCAGCAGCTCGTCGACAGGGAAGGAGACCCAGTACTTC
TRBV6-5	TRBJ2-1	.	.	CASSPGTSWTGEQFF	TGTGCCAGCAGTCCGGGGACCTCCTGGACCGGGGAGCAGTTCTTC